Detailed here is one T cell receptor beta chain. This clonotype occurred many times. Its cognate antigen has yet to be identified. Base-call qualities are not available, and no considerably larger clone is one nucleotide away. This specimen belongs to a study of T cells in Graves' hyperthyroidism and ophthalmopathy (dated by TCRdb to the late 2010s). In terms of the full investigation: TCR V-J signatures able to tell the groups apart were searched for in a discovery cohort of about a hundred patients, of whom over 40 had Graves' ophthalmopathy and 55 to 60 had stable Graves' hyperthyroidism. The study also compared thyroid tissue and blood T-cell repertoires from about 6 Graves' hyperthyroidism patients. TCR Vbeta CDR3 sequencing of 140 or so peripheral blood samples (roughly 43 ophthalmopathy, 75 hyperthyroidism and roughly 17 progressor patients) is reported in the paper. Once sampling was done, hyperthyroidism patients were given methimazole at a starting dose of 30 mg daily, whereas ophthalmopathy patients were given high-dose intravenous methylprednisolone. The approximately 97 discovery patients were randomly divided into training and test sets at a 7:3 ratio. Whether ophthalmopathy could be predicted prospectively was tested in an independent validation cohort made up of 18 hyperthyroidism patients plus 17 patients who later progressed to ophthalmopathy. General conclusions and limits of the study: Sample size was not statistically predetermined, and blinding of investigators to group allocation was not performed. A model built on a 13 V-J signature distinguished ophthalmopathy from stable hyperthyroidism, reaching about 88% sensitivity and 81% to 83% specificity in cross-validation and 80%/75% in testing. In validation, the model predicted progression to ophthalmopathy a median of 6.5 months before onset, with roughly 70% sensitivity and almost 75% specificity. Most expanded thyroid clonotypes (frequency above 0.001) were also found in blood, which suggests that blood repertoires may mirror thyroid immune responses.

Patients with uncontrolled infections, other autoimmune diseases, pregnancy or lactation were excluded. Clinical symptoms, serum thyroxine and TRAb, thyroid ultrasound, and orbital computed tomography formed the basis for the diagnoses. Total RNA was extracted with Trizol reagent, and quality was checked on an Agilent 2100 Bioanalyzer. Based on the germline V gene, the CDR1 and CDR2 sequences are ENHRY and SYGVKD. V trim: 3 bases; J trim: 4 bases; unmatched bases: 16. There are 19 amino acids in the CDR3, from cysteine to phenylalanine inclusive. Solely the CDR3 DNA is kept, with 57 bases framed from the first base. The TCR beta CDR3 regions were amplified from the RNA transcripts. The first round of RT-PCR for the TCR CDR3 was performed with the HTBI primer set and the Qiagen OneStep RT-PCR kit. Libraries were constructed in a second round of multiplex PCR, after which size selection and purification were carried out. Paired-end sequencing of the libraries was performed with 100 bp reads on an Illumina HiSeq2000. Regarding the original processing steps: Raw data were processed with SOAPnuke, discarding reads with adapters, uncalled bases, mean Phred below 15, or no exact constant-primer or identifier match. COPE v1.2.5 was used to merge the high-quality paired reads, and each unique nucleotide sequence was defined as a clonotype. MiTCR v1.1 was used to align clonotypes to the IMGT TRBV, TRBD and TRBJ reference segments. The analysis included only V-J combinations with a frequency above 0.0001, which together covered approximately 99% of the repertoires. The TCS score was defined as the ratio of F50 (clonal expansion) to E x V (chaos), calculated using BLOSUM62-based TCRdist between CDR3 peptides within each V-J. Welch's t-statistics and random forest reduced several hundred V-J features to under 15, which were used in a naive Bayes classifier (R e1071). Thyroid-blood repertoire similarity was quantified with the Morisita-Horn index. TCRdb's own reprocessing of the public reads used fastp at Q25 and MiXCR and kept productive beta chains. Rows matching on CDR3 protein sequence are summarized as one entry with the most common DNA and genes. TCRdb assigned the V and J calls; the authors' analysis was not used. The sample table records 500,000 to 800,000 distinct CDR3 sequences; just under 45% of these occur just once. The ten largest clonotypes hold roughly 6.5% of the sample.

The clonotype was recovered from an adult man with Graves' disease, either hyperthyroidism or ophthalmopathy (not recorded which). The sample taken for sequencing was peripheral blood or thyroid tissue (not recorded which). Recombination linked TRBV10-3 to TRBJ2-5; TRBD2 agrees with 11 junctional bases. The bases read TGTGCCATCAGTGAAGTTCTCGTCTGGCTAGCGGGAGGTGCAGAGACCCAGTACTTC. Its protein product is CAISEVLVWLAGGAETQYF.